The following is a T cell receptor beta chain sequence with its context. Profiling relied on immunoSEQ multiplex PCR, and the TCRdb table lists in-frame clones only, not all of them. The table includes about 130,000 clones, 88% detected once. Germline V lookup: CDR1 MGHRA, CDR2 YSYEKL. The CDR3 length is 16 residues. The germline V and J ends were trimmed by 2 bases and 7 bases, with 21 bases remaining between them. This entry belongs to a study of PD-1 blockade in mismatch repair-deficient tumors. This material consisted of peripheral blood, taken approximately 73 weeks after starting pembrolizumab. The sequence was collected from an adult with mismatch repair-deficient cancer. The V gene is TRBV4-1, the J gene TRBJ2-7, with D perhaps matching TRBD1 or TRBD2 (7 bases each). The CDR3 DNA is TGCGCCAGCAGCCAATACCCCCTGGGAGGGGGCTTGGAGCAGTACTTC. Residues: CASSQYPLGGGLEQYF.